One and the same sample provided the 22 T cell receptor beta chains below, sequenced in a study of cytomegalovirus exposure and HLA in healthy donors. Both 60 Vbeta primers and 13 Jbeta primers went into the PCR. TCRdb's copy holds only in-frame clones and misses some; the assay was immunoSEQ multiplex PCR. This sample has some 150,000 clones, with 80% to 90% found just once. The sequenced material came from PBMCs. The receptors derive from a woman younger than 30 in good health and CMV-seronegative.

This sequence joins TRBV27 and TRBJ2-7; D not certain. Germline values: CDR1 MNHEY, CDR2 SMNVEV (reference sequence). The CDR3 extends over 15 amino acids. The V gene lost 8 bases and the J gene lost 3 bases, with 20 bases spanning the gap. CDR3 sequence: CASRLVASHLYEQYF. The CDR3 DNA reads TGTGCCAGCCGATTGGTAGCCTCACATCTCTACGAGCAGTACTTC.

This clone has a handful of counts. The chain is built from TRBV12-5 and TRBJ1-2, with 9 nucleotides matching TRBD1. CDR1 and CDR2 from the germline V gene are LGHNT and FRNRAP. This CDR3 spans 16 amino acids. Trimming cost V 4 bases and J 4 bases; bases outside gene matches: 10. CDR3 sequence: CASGSTTGGIGYGYTF. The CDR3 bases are TGTGCTAGTGGTTCTACCACAGGGGGCATAGGCTATGGCTACACCTTC.

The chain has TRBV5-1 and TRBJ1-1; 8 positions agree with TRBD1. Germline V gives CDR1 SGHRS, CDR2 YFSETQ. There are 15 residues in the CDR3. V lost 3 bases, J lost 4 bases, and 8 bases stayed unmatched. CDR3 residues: CASSSGTGSGTEAFF. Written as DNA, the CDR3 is TGCGCCAGCAGCTCCGGGACAGGATCGGGCACTGAAGCTTTCTTT. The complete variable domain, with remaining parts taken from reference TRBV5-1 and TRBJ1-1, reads KAGVTQTPRYLIKTRGQQVTLSCSPISGHRSVSWYQQTPGQGLQFLFEYFSETQRNKGNFPGRFSGRQFSNSRSEMNVSTLELGDSALYLCASSSGTGSGTEAFFGQGTRLTVV.

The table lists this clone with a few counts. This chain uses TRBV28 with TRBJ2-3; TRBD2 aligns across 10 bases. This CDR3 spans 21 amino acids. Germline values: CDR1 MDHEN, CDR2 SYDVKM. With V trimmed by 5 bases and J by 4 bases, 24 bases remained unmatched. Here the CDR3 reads CASSPMTLPLWVAGGADTQYF. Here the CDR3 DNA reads TGTGCCAGCAGTCCTATGACCCTTCCCCTTTGGGTAGCGGGAGGAGCAGATACGCAGTATTTT.

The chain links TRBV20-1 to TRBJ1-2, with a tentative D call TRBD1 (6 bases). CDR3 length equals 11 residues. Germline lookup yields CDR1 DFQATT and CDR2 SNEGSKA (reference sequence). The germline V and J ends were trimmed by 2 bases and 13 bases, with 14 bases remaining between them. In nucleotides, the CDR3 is TGCAGTGCTAGAAGTTCCCGGGACATCACCTTC. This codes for CSARSSRDITF.

This chain's CDR3 is CASSPTGGIDNEKLFF. DNA of the CDR3: TGTGCCAGCTCACCGACAGGGGGCATCGATAATGAAAAACTGTTTTTT. V is TRBV18 and J is TRBJ1-4, with 10 positions matching TRBD1. J gave up 4 bases and V 3 bases, and 5 bases lay outside the gene matches. This CDR3 has 16 residues. CDR1 and CDR2 (germline): KGHSH, LQKENI.

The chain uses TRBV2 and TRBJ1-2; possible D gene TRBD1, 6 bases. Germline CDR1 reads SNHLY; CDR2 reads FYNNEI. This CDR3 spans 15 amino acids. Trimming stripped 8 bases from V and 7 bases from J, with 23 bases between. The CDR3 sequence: CASLRDMATAGGYTF. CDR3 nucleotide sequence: TGTGCCAGCCTCCGGGACATGGCAACGGCCGGTGGCTACACCTTC. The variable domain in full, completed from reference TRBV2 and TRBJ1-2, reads EPEVTQTPSHQVTQMGQEVILRCVPISNHLYFYWYRQILGQKVEFLVSFYNNEISEKSEIFDDQFSVERPDGSNFTLKIRSTKLEDSAMYFCASLRDMATAGGYTFGSGTRLTVV.

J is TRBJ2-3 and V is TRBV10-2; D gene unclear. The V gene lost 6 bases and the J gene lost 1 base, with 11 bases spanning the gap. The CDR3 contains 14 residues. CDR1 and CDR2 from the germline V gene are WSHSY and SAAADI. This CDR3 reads CASSPRLRTDTQYF. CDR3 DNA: TGCGCCAGCAGCCCCCGACTCCGCACAGATACGCAGTATTTT.

The CDR3 sequence is CASRALEGAGEKLFF. CDR3 sequence (DNA): TGTGCCAGCAGGGCCTTAGAGGGGGCAGGGGAAAAACTGTTTTTT. The chain is built from TRBV6-6 and TRBJ1-4; 7 bases are a match to TRBD1. J gave up 8 bases and V 6 bases, and 12 bases lay outside the gene matches. Germline CDR1 is MNHNY and CDR2 is SVGAGI (reference sequence). The CDR3 has 15 amino acids.

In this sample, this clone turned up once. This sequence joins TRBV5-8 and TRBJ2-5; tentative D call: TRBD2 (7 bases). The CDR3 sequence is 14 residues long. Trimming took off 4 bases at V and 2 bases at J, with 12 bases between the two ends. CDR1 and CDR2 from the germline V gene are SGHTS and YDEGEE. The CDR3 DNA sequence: TGTGCCAGCAGCCGAGGGGGGGGGCAAGAGACCCAGTACTTC. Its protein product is CASSRGGGQETQYF.

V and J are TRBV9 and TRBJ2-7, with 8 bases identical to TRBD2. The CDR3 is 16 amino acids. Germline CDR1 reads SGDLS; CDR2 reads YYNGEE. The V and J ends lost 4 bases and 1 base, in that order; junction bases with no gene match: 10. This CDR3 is CASSLGQVAGSYEQYF. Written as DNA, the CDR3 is TGTGCCAGCAGCTTAGGGCAGGTAGCGGGGTCCTACGAGCAGTACTTC.

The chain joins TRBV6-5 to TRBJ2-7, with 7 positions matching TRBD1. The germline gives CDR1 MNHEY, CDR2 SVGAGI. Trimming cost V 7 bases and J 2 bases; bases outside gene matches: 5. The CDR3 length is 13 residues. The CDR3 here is CASTTGTAYEQYF. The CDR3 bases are TGTGCCAGCACCACCGGGACAGCCTACGAGCAGTACTTC.

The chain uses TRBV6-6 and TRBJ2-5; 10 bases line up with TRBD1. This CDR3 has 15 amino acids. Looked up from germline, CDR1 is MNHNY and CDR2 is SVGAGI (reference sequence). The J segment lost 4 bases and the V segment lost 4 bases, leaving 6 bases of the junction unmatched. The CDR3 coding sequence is TGTGCCAGCAGTTTACGACAGGGGGCCGGAGAGACCCAGTACTTC. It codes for CASSLRQGAGETQYF.

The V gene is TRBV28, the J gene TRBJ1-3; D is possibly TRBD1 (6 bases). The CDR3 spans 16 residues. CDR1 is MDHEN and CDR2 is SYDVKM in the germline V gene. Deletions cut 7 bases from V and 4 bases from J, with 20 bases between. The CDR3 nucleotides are TGTGCCAGCAAAACACCCGGGGGGGCGCAAGGAAACACCATATATTTT. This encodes CASKTPGGAQGNTIYF.

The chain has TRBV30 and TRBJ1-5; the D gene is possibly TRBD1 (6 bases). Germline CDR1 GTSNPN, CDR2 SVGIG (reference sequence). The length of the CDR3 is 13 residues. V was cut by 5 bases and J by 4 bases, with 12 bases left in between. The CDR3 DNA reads TGTGCCTGGGCCGGGACACCTAATCAGCCCCAGCATTTT. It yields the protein CAWAGTPNQPQHF.

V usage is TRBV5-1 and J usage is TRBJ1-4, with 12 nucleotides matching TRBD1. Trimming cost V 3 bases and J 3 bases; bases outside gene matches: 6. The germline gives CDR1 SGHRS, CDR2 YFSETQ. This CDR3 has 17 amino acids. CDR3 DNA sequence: TGCGCCAGCAGCTCCGGGACAGGGGGCAAGGCTAATGAAAAACTGTTTTTT. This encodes CASSSGTGGKANEKLFF.

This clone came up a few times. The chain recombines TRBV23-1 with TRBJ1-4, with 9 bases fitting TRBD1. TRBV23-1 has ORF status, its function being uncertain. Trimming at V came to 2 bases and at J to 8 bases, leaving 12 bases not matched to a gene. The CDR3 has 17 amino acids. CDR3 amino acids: CASSQLPRDRVCEKLFF. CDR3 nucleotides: TGCGCCAGCAGTCAACTCCCCCGGGACAGGGTTTGCGAAAAACTGTTTTTT.

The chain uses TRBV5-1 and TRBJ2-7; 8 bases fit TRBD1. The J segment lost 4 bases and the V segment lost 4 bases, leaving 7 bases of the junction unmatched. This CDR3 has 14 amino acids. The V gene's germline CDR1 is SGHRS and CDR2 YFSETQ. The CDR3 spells CASSVAGTGYEQYF. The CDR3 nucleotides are TGCGCCAGCAGCGTCGCCGGGACAGGTTACGAGCAGTACTTC.

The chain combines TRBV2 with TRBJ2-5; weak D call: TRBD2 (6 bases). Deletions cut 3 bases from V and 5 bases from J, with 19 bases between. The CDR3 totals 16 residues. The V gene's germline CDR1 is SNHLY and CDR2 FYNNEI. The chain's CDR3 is CASSDSSRRAGETQYF. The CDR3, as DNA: TGTGCCAGCAGTGACTCATCCCGGAGGGCTGGGGAGACCCAGTACTTC.

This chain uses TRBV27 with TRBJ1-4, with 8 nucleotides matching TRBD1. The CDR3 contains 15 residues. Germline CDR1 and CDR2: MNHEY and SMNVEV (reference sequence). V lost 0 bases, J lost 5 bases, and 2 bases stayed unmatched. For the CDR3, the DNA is TGTGCCAGCAGTTTATCGCGGACAGGGAATGAAAAACTGTTTTTT. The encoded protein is CASSLSRTGNEKLFF.

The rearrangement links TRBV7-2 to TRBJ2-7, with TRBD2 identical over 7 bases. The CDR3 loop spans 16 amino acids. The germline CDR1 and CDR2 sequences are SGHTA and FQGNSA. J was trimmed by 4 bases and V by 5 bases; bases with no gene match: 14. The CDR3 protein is CASSLRTGGVMYEQYF. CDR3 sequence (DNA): TGTGCCAGCAGCCTACGGACTGGGGGGGTGATGTACGAGCAGTACTTC.

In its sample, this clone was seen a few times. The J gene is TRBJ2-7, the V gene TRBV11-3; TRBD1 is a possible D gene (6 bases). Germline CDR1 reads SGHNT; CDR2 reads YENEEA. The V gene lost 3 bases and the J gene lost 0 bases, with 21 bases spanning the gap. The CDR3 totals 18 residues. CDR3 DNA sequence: TGTGCCAGCAGCTTGAGGCCCAGCCGGCAGGGGTACTCCTACGAGCAGTACTTC. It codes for CASSLRPSRQGYSYEQYF.